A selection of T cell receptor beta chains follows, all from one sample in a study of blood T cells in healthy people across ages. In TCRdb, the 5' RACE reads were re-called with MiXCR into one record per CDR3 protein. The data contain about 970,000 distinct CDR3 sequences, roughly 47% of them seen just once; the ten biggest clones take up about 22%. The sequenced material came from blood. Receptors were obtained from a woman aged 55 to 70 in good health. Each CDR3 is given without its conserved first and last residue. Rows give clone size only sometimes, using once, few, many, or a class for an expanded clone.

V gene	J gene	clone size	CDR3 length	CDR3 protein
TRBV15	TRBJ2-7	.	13	ATSREVGLVHEQY
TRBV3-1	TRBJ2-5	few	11	ASSQARLQSQY
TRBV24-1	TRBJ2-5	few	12	ATSDSAFKETQY
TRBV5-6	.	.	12	ASILEGGRETQY
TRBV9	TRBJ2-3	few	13	ASSTQGSATDTQY
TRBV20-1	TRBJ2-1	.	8	SASRQEQF
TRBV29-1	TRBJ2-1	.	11	SVDRTEGNEQF
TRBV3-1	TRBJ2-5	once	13	ASSQDFRLQETQY
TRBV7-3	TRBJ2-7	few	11	ASAWGSGTQQY
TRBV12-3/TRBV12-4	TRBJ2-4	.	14	ASSRGGTGHENIQY
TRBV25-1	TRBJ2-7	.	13	ASSGGTGNSYEQY
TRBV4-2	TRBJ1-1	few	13	ASSQEEGALTEAF
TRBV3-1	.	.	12	ASSLGQGEYEQY
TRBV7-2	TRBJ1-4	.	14	ASSRNPGTVKEKLF
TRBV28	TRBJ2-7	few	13	ASTPSAGGSYEQY
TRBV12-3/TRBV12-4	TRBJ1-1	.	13	ASSWRERRGTEAF
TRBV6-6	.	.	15	ASSHAGELGTTYEQY
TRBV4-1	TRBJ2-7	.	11	ASSQFFGYEQY
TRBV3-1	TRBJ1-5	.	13	ASSQGDTLNQPQH
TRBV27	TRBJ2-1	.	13	ASSSRGAPSNEQF
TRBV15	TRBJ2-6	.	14	AINGRTGTGANVLT
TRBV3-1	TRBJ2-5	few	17	ASSQGPTLKYAGGETQY
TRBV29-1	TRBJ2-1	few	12	SAPLGGLNNEQF
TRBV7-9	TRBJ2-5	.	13	ASSLYSGGGSEQY
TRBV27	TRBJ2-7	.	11	ASSVSGENEQY
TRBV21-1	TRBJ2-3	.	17	ASSKWLMGGLASTDTQY
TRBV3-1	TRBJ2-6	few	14	ASSQVSGPGANVLT
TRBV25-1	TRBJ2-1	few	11	ASKGGTGIEQF
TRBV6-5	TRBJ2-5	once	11	ASSRMDTNEQY
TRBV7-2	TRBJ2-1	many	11	ASSPQREGEQF
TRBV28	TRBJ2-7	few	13	ASSLPGHLTYEQY
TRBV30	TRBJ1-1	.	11	AWGTGANTEAF
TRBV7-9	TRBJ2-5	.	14	ASSLGAGGPQETQY
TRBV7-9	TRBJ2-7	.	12	ASSLGGLAGVLY
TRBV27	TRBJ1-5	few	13	ASSDIGGGNQPQH
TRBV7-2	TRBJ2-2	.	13	ASSLETANTGELF
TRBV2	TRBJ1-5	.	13	ASRNGQGRNQPQH
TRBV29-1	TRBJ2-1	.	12	SVRDGGYTNEQF
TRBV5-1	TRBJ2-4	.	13	ASSLSGNAKNIQY
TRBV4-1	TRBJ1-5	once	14	ASSLNPGRTNQPQH
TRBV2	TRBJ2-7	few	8	ASRIYEQY
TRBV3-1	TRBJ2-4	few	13	ASSVDRGLRNIQY
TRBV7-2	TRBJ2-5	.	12	ASIPLRMRETQY
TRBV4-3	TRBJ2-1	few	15	ASSQTLAQKAYNEQF
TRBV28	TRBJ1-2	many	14	ASSSWAARLTYGYT
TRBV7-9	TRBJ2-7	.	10	ASTRGKYEQY
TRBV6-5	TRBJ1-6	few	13	ASNAGGSLNSPLH
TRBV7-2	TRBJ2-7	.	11	ASSLYMVREQY
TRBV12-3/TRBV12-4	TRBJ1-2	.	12	ATKMEGFAYGYT
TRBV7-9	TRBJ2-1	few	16	ASSPNLGLAGVKNEQF